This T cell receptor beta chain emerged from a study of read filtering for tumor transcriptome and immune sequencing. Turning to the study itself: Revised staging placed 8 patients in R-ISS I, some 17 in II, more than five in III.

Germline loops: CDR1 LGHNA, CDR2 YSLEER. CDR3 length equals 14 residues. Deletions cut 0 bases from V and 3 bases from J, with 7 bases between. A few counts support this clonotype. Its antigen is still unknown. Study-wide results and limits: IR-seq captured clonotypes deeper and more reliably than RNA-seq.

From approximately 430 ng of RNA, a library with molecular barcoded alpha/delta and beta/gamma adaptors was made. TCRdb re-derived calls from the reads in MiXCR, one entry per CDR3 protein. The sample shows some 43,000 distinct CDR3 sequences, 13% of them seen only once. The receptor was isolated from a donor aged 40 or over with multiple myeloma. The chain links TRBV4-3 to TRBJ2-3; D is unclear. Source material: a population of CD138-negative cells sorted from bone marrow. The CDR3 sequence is CASSQEQKTDTQYF. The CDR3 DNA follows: TGCGCCAGCAGCCAAGAGCAGAAAACAGATACGCAGTATTTT.